The next 10 T cell receptor beta chains were all read from a single sample in a study of T cells after yellow fever vaccination. TCRdb fed the 5' RACE reads into MiXCR, producing one record per CDR3 protein. The sample lists roughly 340,000 distinct CDR3 sequences, 8.7% occurring once. The sample consisted of PBMCs, taken on the day of the first yellow fever vaccination. These receptor sequences come from a man aged 18-30 years who received the YFV17D yellow fever vaccine.

The V call is TRBV6-5, the J call TRBJ1-5; D gene unclear. V shed 1 base and J shed 3 bases, with 10 bases lying between them. The germline V gene has CDR1 MNHEY and CDR2 SVGAGI. The CDR3 is 15 amino acids. In nucleotides, the CDR3 is TGTGCCAGCAGTTACTGGTTGCGTAACAATCAGCCCCAGCATTTT. It translates to CASSYWLRNNQPQHF.

V gene TRBV5-1 combines with J gene TRBJ1-2; 7 nucleotides match TRBD1. CDR3 length: 15 amino acids. V lost 3 bases to trimming and J lost 2 bases; unmatched junction nucleotides: 7. Per germline, CDR1 SGHRS and CDR2 YFSETQ. This chain's CDR3 is CASSSQDRTNYGYTF. In DNA form, the CDR3 reads TGCGCCAGCAGCTCCCAGGACAGGACCAACTATGGCTACACCTTC.

The chain uses TRBV5-1 and TRBJ2-6; D is uncertain. With 3 bases removed from V and 2 bases from J, the gap between germline ends came to 6 bases. The germline V gene encodes CDR1 SGHRS and CDR2 YFSETQ. The CDR3 is 14 amino acids. The CDR3 coding sequence is TGCGCCAGCAGCTCTCAAACTGGGGCCAACGTCCTGACTTTC. Translating gives CASSSQTGANVLTF. Complete variable domain (other parts from reference TRBV5-1 and TRBJ2-6): KAGVTQTPRYLIKTRGQQVTLSCSPISGHRSVSWYQQTPGQGLQFLFEYFSETQRNKGNFPGRFSGRQFSNSRSEMNVSTLELGDSALYLCASSSQTGANVLTFGAGSRLTVL.

This clonotype showed up just a few times. The V gene is TRBV7-2, the J gene TRBJ2-5, with TRBD2 matching 12 bases. The V segment lost 1 base and the J segment 4 bases; nucleotides outside the gene matches: 4. The CDR3 is made up of 16 amino acids. Germline loops: CDR1 SGHTA, CDR2 FQGNSA. CDR3 sequence reads: CASSLVASGGGETQYF. The CDR3 DNA sequence: TGTGCCAGCAGCTTAGTGGCTAGCGGGGGGGGAGAGACCCAGTACTTC. Together with reference TRBV7-2 and TRBJ2-5, the CDR3 gives the full variable domain: GAGVSQSPSNKVTEKGKDVELRCDPISGHTALYWYRQSLGQGLEFLIYFQGNSAPDKSGLPSDRFSAERTGGSVSTLTIQRTQQEDSAVYLCASSLVASGGGETQYFGPGTRLLVL.

J is TRBJ2-7 and V is TRBV6-5; 8 bases are a match to TRBD1. This CDR3 comprises 15 residues. Germline CDR1 MNHEY, CDR2 SVGAGI. J lost 4 bases, V lost 4 bases, and 9 bases had no gene match. The DNA for the CDR3 is TGTGCCAGCAGTTCCTCGATCCAGGGGGCTTACGAGCAGTACTTC. Translated: CASSSSIQGAYEQYF.

In its sample, this clonotype was seen a few times. V and J are TRBV6-2 or TRBV6-3 and TRBJ1-4, with D uncertain. Trimming stripped 0 bases from V and 8 bases from J, with 4 bases between. Germline-derived CDR1 and CDR2 are MNHEY and SVGEGT. This CDR3 is built from 12 residues. The CDR3 coding sequence is TGTGCCAGCAGTTACTCGTCCGAAAAACTGTTTTTT. Protein sequence: CASSYSSEKLFF.

The genes are TRBV6-5 and TRBJ1-1; D possibly corresponds to TRBD1 (5 bases). CDR1 and CDR2 (germline): MNHEY, SVGAGI. The CDR3 has 14 residues. The V end was cut by 2 bases, the J end by 6 bases, with 13 bases between. This CDR3 reads CASSYQFGASEAFF. Written as DNA, the CDR3 is TGTGCCAGCAGTTACCAATTTGGGGCGTCTGAAGCTTTCTTT.

This clonotype was seen a handful of times. The V gene is TRBV10-3, the J gene TRBJ2-3, with 10 bases matching TRBD1. V gave up 6 bases and J gave up 2 bases; unmatched junction bases: 5. Germline loops: CDR1 ENHRY, CDR2 SYGVKD. This CDR3 has 15 amino acids. The CDR3 nucleotides read TGTGCCATCAGCGTAGGACAGGGGGTCACAGATACGCAGTATTTT. Amino acid sequence: CAISVGQGVTDTQYF.

This rearrangement joins TRBV20-1 to TRBJ2-1; possible D gene TRBD2, 6 bases. CDR1 is DFQATT and CDR2 is SNEGSKA in the germline V gene (reference sequence). CDR3 length: 14 amino acids. Trimming cost V 0 bases and J 9 bases, with 15 bases left between them. The CDR3 nucleotides read TGCAGTGCTAGAGATCGTCTGGGCGGGGCTGAGCAGTTCTTC. Its translation: CSARDRLGGAEQFF.

This clonotype was counted a few times. The chain carries TRBV7-2 and TRBJ2-2, with D uncertain. Trimming pared 8 bases from V and 5 bases from J, leaving 9 bases between. Germline loops: CDR1 SGHTA, CDR2 FQGNSA. This CDR3 is built from 12 residues. For the CDR3, the DNA is TGTGCCAGCCAAGGGCTTACCGGGGAGCTGTTTTTT. This encodes CASQGLTGELFF.